The TCR beta chain described here comes from a study of blood T cell repertoires in COVID-19. About the study: Samples representing acute and convalescent COVID-19 were sourced from the United States, Italy and Spain.

The data were produced by immunoSEQ multiplex PCR, yet TCRdb's version contains in-frame clones alone and is incomplete. This sample has over 150,000 clones; about 80% occur once, and the top ten carry 25% to 30%. This CDR3 spans 11 amino acids. V gave up 2 bases and J gave up 10 bases, with 8 bases separating them. Per the germline V gene, CDR1 is LGHDT and CDR2 is YNNKEL (reference sequence). This clone was counted between two and nine times. Sequencing was performed on peripheral blood. The TCR comes from a woman between 55 and 75 years old with acute or convalescent COVID-19. J is TRBJ1-2 and V is TRBV3-1 (or the pseudogene TRBV3-2); D gene uncertain. This chain's CDR3 is CASSQWPVYTF. CDR3 DNA: TGTGCCAGCAGCCAATGGCCTGTCTACACCTTC.